The 22 T cell receptor beta chains in this list originate from one sample, sequenced in a study of cytomegalovirus exposure and HLA in healthy donors. Use of 60 Vbeta and 13 Jbeta primers characterized the PCR. This table comes from immunoSEQ multiplex PCR, and its TCRdb copy is limited to in-frame clones, with some not included. The sample records about 130,000 clones, around 77% being singletons. Input material: PBMCs. These receptors all stem from a man under 40 in good health.

The sample holds a few counts of this clone. This rearrangement joins TRBV6-5 to TRBJ2-1; D is unclear. Germline V gene data show CDR1 as MNHEY and CDR2 as SVGAGI. The CDR3 is made up of 15 amino acids. The V gene lost 6 bases and the J gene lost 0 bases, with 12 bases spanning the gap. The CDR3 DNA is TGTGCCAGCAGCCGGAACAGAGACTCCTACAATGAGCAGTTCTTC. Translated, it gives CASSRNRDSYNEQFF.

The chain is built from TRBV19 and TRBJ1-2; perhaps TRBD1 as D (6 bases). Trimming removed 3 bases from V and 7 bases from J, with 24 bases in between. The germline gives CDR1 LNHDA, CDR2 SQIVND (reference sequence). The CDR3 loop spans 17 amino acids. This CDR3 is CASSMEEYSEGGFGYTF. For the CDR3, the DNA is TGTGCCAGTAGTATGGAAGAGTACTCGGAAGGGGGTTTTGGCTACACCTTC.

This clone was counted between two and nine times. The rearrangement uses TRBV27 and TRBJ1-6; TRBD1 is a possible D gene (5 bases). There are 14 residues in the CDR3. Germline CDR1 and CDR2: MNHEY and SMNVEV (reference sequence). V shed 3 bases and J shed 4 bases, with 7 bases lying between them. The DNA for the CDR3 is TGTGCCAGCAGTTTGGAGGGGTATAATTCACCCCTCCACTTT. It encodes CASSLEGYNSPLHF.

The genes are TRBV4-1 and TRBJ2-7; 12 bases line up with TRBD2. This CDR3 is 19 amino acids long. CDR1 is MGHRA and CDR2 is YSYEKL in the germline V gene. The V segment lost 2 bases and the J segment 0 bases; nucleotides outside the gene matches: 11. The CDR3 sequence is CASSQNLNGLAGISYEQYF. The CDR3 nucleotides read TGCGCCAGCAGCCAAAACCTCAACGGACTAGCGGGAATCTCCTACGAGCAGTACTTC.

The chain joins TRBV5-1 to TRBJ2-7, with 7 bases identical to TRBD1. The CDR3 is 15 residues long. Germline V lookup: CDR1 SGHRS, CDR2 YFSETQ. After removal of 4 bases from V and 3 bases from J, the junction contained 10 bases not matched to a gene. The CDR3 bases are TGCGCCAGCAGCGAGGGACCGTCAGGGGGCTACGAGCAGTACTTC. Translated, it gives CASSEGPSGGYEQYF. The whole variable domain, remainder taken from reference TRBV5-1 and TRBJ2-7, is KAGVTQTPRYLIKTRGQQVTLSCSPISGHRSVSWYQQTPGQGLQFLFEYFSETQRNKGNFPGRFSGRQFSNSRSEMNVSTLELGDSALYLCASSEGPSGGYEQYFGPGTRLTVT.

This clone was recorded a few times. The chain uses TRBV6-5 and TRBJ2-1; 7 positions match TRBD1. V dropped 8 bases and J dropped 6; count of bases not matched to a gene: 10. Germline CDR1 is MNHEY and CDR2 is SVGAGI. CDR3 length equals 14 residues. The CDR3 protein is CASLPRDSTNEQFF. DNA of the CDR3: TGTGCCAGCCTACCCCGGGACAGTACCAATGAGCAGTTCTTC.

This rearrangement joins TRBV30 to TRBJ2-3; maybe TRBD2 (6 bases). This CDR3 spans 14 amino acids. V lost 4 bases to trimming and J lost 0 bases, with 11 bases between them. CDR1 GTSNPN and CDR2 SVGIG come from the germline V gene (reference sequence). This CDR3 is CAWTSVGSTDTQYF. CDR3 nucleotides: TGTGCCTGGACTAGCGTTGGAAGCACAGATACGCAGTATTTT.

The V call is TRBV7-6, the J call TRBJ2-2, with 12 nucleotides matching TRBD1. The CDR3 consists of 15 residues. The trim removed 5 bases at V and 5 bases at J, leaving 3 bases unmatched. CDR1 is SGHVS and CDR2 is FNYEAQ in the germline V gene. CDR3 bases: TGTGCCAGCAGCAAGGGACAGGGGGCTACCGGGGAGCTGTTTTTT. It yields the protein CASSKGQGATGELFF.

The rearrangement links TRBV27 to TRBJ1-1; D is possibly TRBD1 (6 bases). CDR1 and CDR2 (germline): MNHEY, SMNVEV (reference sequence). V was cut by 2 bases and J by 2 bases, with 18 bases left in between. The CDR3 contains 17 residues. The CDR3 DNA reads TGTGCCAGCAGTTTAAACCCTCGGACAGCCCGAAACACTGAAGCTTTCTTT. As protein: CASSLNPRTARNTEAFF.

The chain recombines TRBV30 with TRBJ2-7; possible D gene TRBD1, 6 bases. CDR3 size: 13 residues. V was pared by 0 bases and J by 6 bases, with 12 bases between. The germline gives CDR1 GTSNPN, CDR2 SVGIG (reference sequence). The CDR3 nucleotides are TGTGCCTGGAGTGTACTAGGGGGATTCGAGCAGTACTTC. It is translated as CAWSVLGGFEQYF.

The V call is TRBV4-1, the J call TRBJ2-3; TRBD2 is a possible D gene (6 bases). The V gene's germline CDR1 is MGHRA and CDR2 YSYEKL. The CDR3 contains 14 residues. Deletions cut 3 bases from V and 0 bases from J, with 7 bases between. The CDR3, as DNA: TGCGCCAGCAGCCAGCTAGCGAGCACAGATACGCAGTATTTT. This translates into CASSQLASTDTQYF.

V gene TRBV19 combines with J gene TRBJ1-5; D is undetermined. CDR1 and CDR2 from the germline V gene are LNHDA and SQIVND (reference sequence). The CDR3 extends over 14 amino acids. V dropped 10 bases and J dropped 0 bases, with 13 bases sitting between them. CDR3 nucleotide sequence: TGTGCCACCACCCAACCCGGTAGCAATCAGCCCCAGCATTTT. Translation: CATTQPGSNQPQHF. The full variable domain, with the rest looked up from reference TRBV19 and TRBJ1-5, is DGGITQSPKYLFRKEGQNVTLSCEQNLNHDAMYWYRQDPGQGLRLIYYSQIVNDFQKGDIAEGYSVSREKKESFPLTVTSAQKNPTAFYLCATTQPGSNQPQHFGDGTRLSIL.

The CDR3 nucleotides read TGTGCCAGCAGCTTAGGGCCAGCGGGACAAGAGACCCAGTACTTC. This codes for CASSLGPAGQETQYF. The chain joins TRBV7-9 to TRBJ2-5; 7 bases are a match to TRBD2. This CDR3 has 15 residues. J was trimmed by 2 bases and V by 1 base; bases with no gene match: 4. In germline, CDR1 is SEHNR, CDR2 FQNEAQ (reference sequence).

With regard to this clone: At one boundary the junction diverges from the germline segment, which might be a read error. The chain joins TRBV7-9 to TRBJ1-4, with a weak D call TRBD1 (6 bases). The CDR3 has 14 residues. CDR1 SEHNR and CDR2 FQNEAQ come from the germline V gene (reference sequence). The CDR3, as DNA: TGTTCCAGCAGCTTAGAGGGGGGGGCTGAAAAACTGTTTTTT. This codes for CSSSLEGGAEKLFF.

The chain uses TRBV6-1 and TRBJ1-2, with D perhaps matching TRBD1 (5 bases). Trimming took off 5 bases at V and 4 bases at J, with 8 bases between the two ends. Per the germline V gene, CDR1 is MNHNS and CDR2 is SASEGT. This CDR3 is built from 12 residues. In nucleotides, the CDR3 is TGTGCCAGCAGTCAGGGCACCTATGGCTACACCTTC. This translates into CASSQGTYGYTF.

J is TRBJ2-7 and V is TRBV7-9; D not certain. This CDR3 spans 12 amino acids. Germline CDR1 SEHNR, CDR2 FQNEAQ (reference sequence). V shed 5 bases and J shed 4 bases, with 9 bases lying between them. CDR3 nucleotide sequence: TGTGCCAGCAGCCCAGACTGGTACGAGCAGTACTTC. Amino acid sequence: CASSPDWYEQYF.

This clone was counted a few times. The rearrangement links TRBV25-1 to TRBJ1-2, with D possibly being TRBD1 (5 bases). Germline V gene sequence: CDR1 MGHDK, CDR2 SYGVNS. The CDR3 has 15 residues. The V gene lost 3 bases and the J gene lost 3 bases, with 14 bases spanning the gap. Written as DNA, the CDR3 is TGTGCCAGCAGTGACGAGCACGGGGGGTACTATGGCTACACCTTC. Translated, it gives CASSDEHGGYYGYTF.

The J gene is TRBJ2-2, the V gene TRBV28; D possibly corresponds to TRBD1 (5 bases). CDR3 length equals 13 residues. Deletions cut 8 bases from V and 1 base from J, with 8 bases between. Germline CDR1 reads MDHEN; CDR2 reads SYDVKM. The DNA for the CDR3 is TGTGCCAGCGGCGACAGGAACACCGGGGAGCTGTTTTTT. It encodes CASGDRNTGELFF. Drawing the rest from reference TRBV28 and TRBJ2-2, the complete variable domain is DVKVTQSSRYLVKRTGEKVFLECVQDMDHENMFWYRQDPGLGLRLIYFSYDVKMKEKGDIPEGYSVSREKKERFSLILESASTNQTSMYLCASGDRNTGELFFGEGSRLTVL.

Concerning this clone: Compared with germline, one end of the junction differs, possibly owing to a read error. V usage is TRBV7-9 and J usage is TRBJ1-5; possible D gene TRBD1, 5 bases. CDR1 SEHNR and CDR2 FQNEAQ come from the germline V gene (reference sequence). This CDR3 spans 14 amino acids. The CDR3: CSSSPIGGNQPQHF. CDR3 in DNA: TGTTCCAGCAGTCCTATCGGGGGGAATCAGCCCCAGCATTTT.

The chain couples TRBV4-3 to TRBJ2-1; D perhaps matches TRBD2 (5 bases). Trimming removed 1 base from V and 4 bases from J, with 17 bases in between. The CDR3 is 17 amino acids. Germline CDR1 reads LGHNA; CDR2 reads YSLEER. In nucleotides, the CDR3 is TGCGCCAGCAGCCAAGCGTACGGGCAGCGGACGTACAATGAGCAGTTCTTC. Translating it yields CASSQAYGQRTYNEQFF.

The V call is TRBV28, the J call TRBJ1-1; the D is unclear. CDR1 is MDHEN and CDR2 is SYDVKM in the germline V gene. The CDR3 contains 13 residues. Trimming took off 4 bases at V and 3 bases at J, with 9 bases between the two ends. The CDR3 coding sequence is TGTGCCAGCAGTTCCCCAGACTACACTGAAGCTTTCTTT. Its translation: CASSSPDYTEAFF. The full variable domain, its missing parts supplied by reference TRBV28 and TRBJ1-1, is DVKVTQSSRYLVKRTGEKVFLECVQDMDHENMFWYRQDPGLGLRLIYFSYDVKMKEKGDIPEGYSVSREKKERFSLILESASTNQTSMYLCASSSPDYTEAFFGQGTRLTVV.

V and J are TRBV30 and TRBJ2-2, with D perhaps matching TRBD2 (6 bases). The V and J ends lost 1 base and 1 base respectively, with 10 bases between them. CDR1 is GTSNPN, CDR2 SVGIG, per germline (reference sequence). This CDR3 has 15 residues. The CDR3 DNA follows: TGTGCCTGGAGTGATTGGCGGGAGAACACCGGGGAGCTGTTTTTT. Protein sequence: CAWSDWRENTGELFF.